This is a list of T cell receptor beta chains from one sample in a study of CD8 T cells in Susac syndrome. TCRdb analysed the immunoSEQ multiplex PCR reads with MiXCR anew, one entry per CDR3 protein. This sample has roughly 80,000 distinct CDR3 sequences, with around 94% found just once. The source material was CD8+ T cells from PBMCs. Receptor source: a human donor in good health. Both conserved end residues are part of each CDR3. Each record gives: CDR3 DNA, CDR3 protein, D gene, V gene, J gene. The D gene is left open where the match is weak.

TGTGCCAGCAGTTTATGGGGGCACTACGAGCAGTACTTC	CASSLWGHYEQYF	-	TRBV12-3/TRBV12-4	TRBJ2-7
TGCAGTGCTAGAGATTGGGACAGGGGGTGGGGCCACTATGGCTACACCTTC	CSARDWDRGWGHYGYTF	TRBD1	TRBV20-1	TRBJ1-2
TGTGCCACCAGCATTCTTGGGCAGGAAAATTCACCCCTCCACTTT	CATSILGQENSPLHF	-	TRBV15	TRBJ1-6
TGCAGCGTTGATGGACAGGCTAGCTCCTACAATGAGCAGTTCTTC	CSVDGQASSYNEQFF	TRBD1	TRBV29-1	TRBJ2-1
TGTGCCAGCAGCCCCGCAAACTACGAGCAGTACTTC	CASSPANYEQYF	-	TRBV6-6	TRBJ2-7
TGTGCCAGCAGTTGGGACAACATGAACACTGAAGCTTTCTTT	CASSWDNMNTEAFF	-	TRBV12-3/TRBV12-4	TRBJ1-1
TGTGCCAGCAGTGTCAAGACTAGCGGGGGGACAGATACGCAGTATTTT	CASSVKTSGGTDTQYF	TRBD2	TRBV6-4	TRBJ2-3
TGCGCCAGCAGCCAAGTCAGAGCCGCTAATTCACCCCTCCACTTT	CASSQVRAANSPLHF	-	TRBV4-1	TRBJ1-6
TGTGCCACCGCTCAGGACAGGGCCAATCAGCCCCAGCATTTT	CATAQDRANQPQHF	TRBD1	TRBV15	TRBJ1-5
TGTGCCAGCAGTTTAAATCCTACGAGGCAAGGGCAGGGGGAGGATGAGCAGTTCTTC	CASSLNPTRQGQGEDEQFF	-	TRBV12-3/TRBV12-4	TRBJ2-1
TGCAGTGCTAGAGACTTTTTAGGCCAGGGGAGTACTGAAGCTTTCTTT	CSARDFLGQGSTEAFF	-	TRBV20-1	TRBJ1-1
TGTGCCAGCAGTTTTAGTGCGGGAGTGGCTGAGCAGTTCTTC	CASSFSAGVAEQFF	TRBD2	TRBV27	TRBJ2-1
TGCAGTGCTAGTCTGGGACAGGGACAATCACCCCTCCACTTT	CSASLGQGQSPLHF	TRBD1	TRBV20-1	TRBJ1-6
TGCGCCAGCAGCCACTCCACCGGGACCCAAGAGACCCAGTACTTC	CASSHSTGTQETQYF	-	TRBV4-3	TRBJ2-5
TGTGCCAGCAGCTTGGTTATCGGGACCCAGTACTTC	CASSLVIGTQYF	-	TRBV5-6	TRBJ2-5
TGTGCCAGCAGCCAGACGCCAAATACGCAGTATTTT	CASSQTPNTQYF	-	TRBV9	TRBJ2-3
TGTGCCAGCAGCGACCTGGCGAACACCGGGGAGCTGTTTTTT	CASSDLANTGELFF	-	TRBV6-2/TRBV6-3	TRBJ2-2
TGCGCCAGCAGCCAAGTGATTGGCAGGGGCTTTTACGAGCAGTACTTC	CASSQVIGRGFYEQYF	-	TRBV4-3	TRBJ2-7
TGCAGCGCTCGGACAGAGGGTAACTATGGCTACACCTTC	CSARTEGNYGYTF	-	TRBV29-1	TRBJ1-2
TGTGCCAGCAGCCAAGCTTTGGGACGGAAACGCACAGATACGCAGTATTTT	CASSQALGRKRTDTQYF	-	TRBV3-1	TRBJ2-3
TGCAGTACCCTCGGGGCGGCCGACGAGCAGTACTTC	CSTLGAADEQYF	-	TRBV20-1	TRBJ2-7
TGTGCCAGCAGACAGGGGGTCGGCTTGATCTACGAGCAGTACTTC	CASRQGVGLIYEQYF	TRBD1	TRBV27	TRBJ2-7
TGTGCCAGCAGCGTATATGCCGGCTCTGTTCTGAATGAGCAGTTCTTC	CASSVYAGSVLNEQFF	-	TRBV9	TRBJ2-1
TGTGCCAGCAGCCCTAGGCACAGGATAAATGAGCAGTTCTTC	CASSPRHRINEQFF	-	TRBV9	TRBJ2-1